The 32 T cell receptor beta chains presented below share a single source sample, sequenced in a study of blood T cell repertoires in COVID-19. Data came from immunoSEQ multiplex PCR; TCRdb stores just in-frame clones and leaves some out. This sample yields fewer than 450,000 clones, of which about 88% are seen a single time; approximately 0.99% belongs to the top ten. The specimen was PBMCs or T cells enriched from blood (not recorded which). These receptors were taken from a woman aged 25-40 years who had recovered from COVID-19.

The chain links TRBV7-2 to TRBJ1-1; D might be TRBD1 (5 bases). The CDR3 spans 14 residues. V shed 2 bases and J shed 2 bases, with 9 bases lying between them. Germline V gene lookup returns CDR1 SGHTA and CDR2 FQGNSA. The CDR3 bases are TGTGCCAGCAGCTTACCAGGGATCAACACTGAAGCTTTCTTT. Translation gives CASSLPGINTEAFF.

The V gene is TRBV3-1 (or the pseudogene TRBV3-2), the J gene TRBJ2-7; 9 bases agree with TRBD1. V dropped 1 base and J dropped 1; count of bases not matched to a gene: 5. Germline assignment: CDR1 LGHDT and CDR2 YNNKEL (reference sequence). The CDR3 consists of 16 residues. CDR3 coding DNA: TGTGCCAGCAGCCAAGTCCCGGGACAGGGATCCTACGAGCAGTACTTC. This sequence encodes CASSQVPGQGSYEQYF.

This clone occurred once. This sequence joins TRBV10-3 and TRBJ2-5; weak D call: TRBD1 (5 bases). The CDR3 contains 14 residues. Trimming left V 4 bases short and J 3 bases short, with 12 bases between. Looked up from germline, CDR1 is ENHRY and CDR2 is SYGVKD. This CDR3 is CAISAQDSEETQYF. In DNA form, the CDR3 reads TGTGCCATCAGTGCGCAAGACAGCGAAGAGACCCAGTACTTC.

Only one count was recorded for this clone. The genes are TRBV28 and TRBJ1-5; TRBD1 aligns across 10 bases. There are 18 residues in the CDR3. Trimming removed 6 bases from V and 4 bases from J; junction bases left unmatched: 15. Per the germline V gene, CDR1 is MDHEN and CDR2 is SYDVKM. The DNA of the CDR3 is TGTGCCAGCAGGAGTCCGGGACAGGGGCTTTCGGGTAATCAGCCCCAGCATTTT. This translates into CASRSPGQGLSGNQPQHF.

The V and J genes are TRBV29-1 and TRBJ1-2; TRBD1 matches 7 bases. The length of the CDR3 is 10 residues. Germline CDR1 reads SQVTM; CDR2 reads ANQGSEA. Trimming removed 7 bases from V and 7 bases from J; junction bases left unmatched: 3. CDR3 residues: CSAGTAGYTF. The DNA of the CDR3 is TGCAGCGCCGGGACAGCTGGCTACACCTTC.

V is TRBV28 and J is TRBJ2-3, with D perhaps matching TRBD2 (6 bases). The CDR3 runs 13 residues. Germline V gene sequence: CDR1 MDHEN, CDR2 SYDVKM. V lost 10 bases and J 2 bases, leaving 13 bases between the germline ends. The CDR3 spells CAMRGSNTDTQYF. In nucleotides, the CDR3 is TGTGCCATGCGGGGTTCTAACACAGATACGCAGTATTTT.

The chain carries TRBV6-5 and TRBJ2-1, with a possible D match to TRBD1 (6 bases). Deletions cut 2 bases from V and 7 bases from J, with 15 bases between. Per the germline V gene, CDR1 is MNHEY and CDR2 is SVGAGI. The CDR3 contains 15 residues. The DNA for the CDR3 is TGTGCCAGCAGTTACGACAGGAAGGGGCCTAATGAGCAGTTCTTC. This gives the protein CASSYDRKGPNEQFF.

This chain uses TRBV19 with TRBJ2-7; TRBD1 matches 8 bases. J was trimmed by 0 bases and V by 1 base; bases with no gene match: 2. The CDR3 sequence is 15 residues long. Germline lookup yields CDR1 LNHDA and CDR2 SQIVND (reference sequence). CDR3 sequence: CASSIGQGSSYEQYF. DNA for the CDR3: TGTGCCAGTAGTATAGGACAGGGGAGCTCCTACGAGCAGTACTTC.

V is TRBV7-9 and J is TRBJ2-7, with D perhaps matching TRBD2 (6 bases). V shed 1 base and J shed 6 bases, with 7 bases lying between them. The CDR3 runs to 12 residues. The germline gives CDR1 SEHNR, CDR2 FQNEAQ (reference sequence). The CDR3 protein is CASSLEGGEQYF. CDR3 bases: TGTGCCAGCAGCTTAGAGGGAGGCGAGCAGTACTTC.

The CDR3 is CASTTTGGSNEKLFF. CDR3 bases: TGCGCCAGCACCACTACAGGGGGCTCTAATGAAAAACTGTTTTTT. The chain combines TRBV5-1 with TRBJ1-4; 9 bases align to TRBD1. The V gene end was trimmed by 6 bases and the J gene end by 3 bases; junction bases not matched to a gene: 6. The CDR3 sequence is 15 residues long. From germline, CDR1 is SGHRS and CDR2 YFSETQ.

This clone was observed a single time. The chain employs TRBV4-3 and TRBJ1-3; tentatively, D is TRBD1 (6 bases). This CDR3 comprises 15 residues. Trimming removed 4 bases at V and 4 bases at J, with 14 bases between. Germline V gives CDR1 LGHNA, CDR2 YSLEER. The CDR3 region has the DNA TGCGCCAGCAGCCGTTTACAGGGTCGCGGAAACACCATATATTTT. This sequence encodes CASSRLQGRGNTIYF.

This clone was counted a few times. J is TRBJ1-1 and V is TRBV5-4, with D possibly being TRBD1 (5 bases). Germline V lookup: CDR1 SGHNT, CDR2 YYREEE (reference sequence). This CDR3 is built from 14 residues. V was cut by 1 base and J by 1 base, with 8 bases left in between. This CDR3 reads CASSLKTGNTEAFF. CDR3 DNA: TGTGCCAGCAGCTTGAAAACAGGGAACACTGAAGCTTTCTTT. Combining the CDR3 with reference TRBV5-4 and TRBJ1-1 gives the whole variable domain ETGVTQSPTHLIKTRGQQVTLRCSSQSGHNTVSWYQQALGQGPQFIFQYYREEENGRGNFPPRFSGLQFPNYSSELNVNALELDDSALYLCASSLKTGNTEAFFGQGTRLTVV.

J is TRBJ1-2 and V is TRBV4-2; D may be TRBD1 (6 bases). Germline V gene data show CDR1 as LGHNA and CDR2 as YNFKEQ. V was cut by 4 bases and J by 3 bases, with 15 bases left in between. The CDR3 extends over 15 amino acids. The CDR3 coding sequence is TGTGCCAGCAGCCCTGAAGCCCAGGGGCACTATGGCTACACCTTC. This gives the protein CASSPEAQGHYGYTF.

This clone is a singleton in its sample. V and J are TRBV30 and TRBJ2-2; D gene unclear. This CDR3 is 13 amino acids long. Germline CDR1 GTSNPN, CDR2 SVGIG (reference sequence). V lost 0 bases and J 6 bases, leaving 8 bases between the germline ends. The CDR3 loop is CAWSVLLPGELFF. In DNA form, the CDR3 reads TGTGCCTGGAGTGTACTTCTTCCCGGGGAGCTGTTTTTT.

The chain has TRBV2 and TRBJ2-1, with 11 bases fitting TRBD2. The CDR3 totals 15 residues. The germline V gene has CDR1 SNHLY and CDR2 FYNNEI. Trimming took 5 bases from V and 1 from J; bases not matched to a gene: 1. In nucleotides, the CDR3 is TGTGCCAGCAGTCGACTAGCGGGGTCCTACAATGAGCAGTTCTTC. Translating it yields CASSRLAGSYNEQFF.

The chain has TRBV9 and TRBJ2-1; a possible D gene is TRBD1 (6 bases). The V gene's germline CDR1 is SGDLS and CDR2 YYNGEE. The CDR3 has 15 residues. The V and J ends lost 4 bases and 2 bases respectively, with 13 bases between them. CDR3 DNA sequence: TGTGCCAGCAGCTCTGAACAGGGCACCTACAATGAGCAGTTCTTC. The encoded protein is CASSSEQGTYNEQFF.

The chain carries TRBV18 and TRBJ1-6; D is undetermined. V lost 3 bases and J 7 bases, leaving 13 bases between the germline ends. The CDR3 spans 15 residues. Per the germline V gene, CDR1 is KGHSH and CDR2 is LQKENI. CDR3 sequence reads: CASSPENLENSPLHF. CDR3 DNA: TGTGCCAGCTCACCGGAAAACCTAGAGAATTCACCCCTCCACTTT. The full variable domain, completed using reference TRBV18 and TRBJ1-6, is NAGVMQNPRHLVRRRGQEARLRCSPMKGHSHVYWYRQLPEEGLKFMVYLQKENIIDESGMPKERFSAEFPKEGPSILRIQQVVRGDSAAYFCASSPENLENSPLHFGNGTRLTVT.

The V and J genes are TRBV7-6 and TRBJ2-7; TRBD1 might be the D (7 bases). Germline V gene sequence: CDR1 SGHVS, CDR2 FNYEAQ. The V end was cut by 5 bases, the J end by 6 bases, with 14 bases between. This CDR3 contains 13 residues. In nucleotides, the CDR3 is TGTGCCAGCAGCCGCGGGACAGCCTTCGAGCAGTACTTC. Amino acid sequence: CASSRGTAFEQYF.

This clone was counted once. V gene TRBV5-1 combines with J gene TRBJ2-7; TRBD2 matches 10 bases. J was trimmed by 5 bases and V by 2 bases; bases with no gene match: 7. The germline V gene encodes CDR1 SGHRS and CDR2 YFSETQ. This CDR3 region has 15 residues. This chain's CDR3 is CASSLSGGAFNEQYF. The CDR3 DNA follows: TGCGCCAGCAGCTTAAGCGGGGGGGCCTTTAACGAGCAGTACTTC.

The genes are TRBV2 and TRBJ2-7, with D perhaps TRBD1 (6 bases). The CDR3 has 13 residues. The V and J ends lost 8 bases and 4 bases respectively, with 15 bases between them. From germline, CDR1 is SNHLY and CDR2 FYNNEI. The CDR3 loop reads CASDKDSTYEQYF. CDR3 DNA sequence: TGTGCCAGCGATAAGGACAGCACATACGAGCAGTACTTC.

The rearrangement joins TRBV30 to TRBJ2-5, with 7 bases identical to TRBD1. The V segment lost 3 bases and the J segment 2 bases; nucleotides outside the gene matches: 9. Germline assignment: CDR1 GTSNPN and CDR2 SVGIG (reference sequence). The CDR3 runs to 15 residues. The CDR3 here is CAWSASGTVQETQYF. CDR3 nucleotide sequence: TGTGCCTGGAGCGCATCCGGGACAGTGCAAGAGACCCAGTACTTC.

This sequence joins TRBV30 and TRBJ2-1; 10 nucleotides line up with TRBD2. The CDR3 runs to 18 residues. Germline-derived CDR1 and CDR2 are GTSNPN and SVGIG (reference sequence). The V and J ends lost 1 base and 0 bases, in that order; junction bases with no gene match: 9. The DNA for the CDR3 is TGTGCCTGGAGTGGCGTTAGCGGGGGGCCTAGCTCCTACAATGAGCAGTTCTTC. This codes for CAWSGVSGGPSSYNEQFF. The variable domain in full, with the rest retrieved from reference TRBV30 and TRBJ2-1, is SQTIHQWPATLVQPVGSPLSLECTVEGTSNPNLYWYRQAAGRGLQLLFYSVGIGQISSEVPQNLSASRPQDRQFILSSKKLLLSDSGFYLCAWSGVSGGPSSYNEQFFGPGTRLTVL.

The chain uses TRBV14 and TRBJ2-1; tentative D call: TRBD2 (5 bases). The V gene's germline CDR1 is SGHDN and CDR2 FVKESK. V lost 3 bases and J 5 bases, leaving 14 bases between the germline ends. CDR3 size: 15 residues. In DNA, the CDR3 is TGTGCCAGCAGCCAGAGGAGACTAACGCACAATGAGCAGTTCTTC. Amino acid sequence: CASSQRRLTHNEQFF.

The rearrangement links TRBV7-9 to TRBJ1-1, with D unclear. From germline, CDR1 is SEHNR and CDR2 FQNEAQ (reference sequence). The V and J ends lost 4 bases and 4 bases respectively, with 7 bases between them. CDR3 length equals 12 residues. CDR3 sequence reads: CASSSGITEAFF. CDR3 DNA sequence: TGTGCCAGCAGCTCGGGAATCACTGAAGCTTTCTTT. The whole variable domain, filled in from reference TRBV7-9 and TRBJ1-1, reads DTGVSQNPRHKITKRGQNVTFRCDPISEHNRLYWYRQTLGQGPEFLTYFQNEAQLEKSRLLSDRFSAERPKGSFSTLEIQRTEQGDSAMYLCASSSGITEAFFGQGTRLTVV.

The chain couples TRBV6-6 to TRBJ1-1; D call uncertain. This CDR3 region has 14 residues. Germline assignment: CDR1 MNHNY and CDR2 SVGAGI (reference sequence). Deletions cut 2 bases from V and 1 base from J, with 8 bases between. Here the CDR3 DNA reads TGTGCCAGCAGTTACGAAAGGAGGAACACTGAAGCTTTCTTT. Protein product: CASSYERRNTEAFF.

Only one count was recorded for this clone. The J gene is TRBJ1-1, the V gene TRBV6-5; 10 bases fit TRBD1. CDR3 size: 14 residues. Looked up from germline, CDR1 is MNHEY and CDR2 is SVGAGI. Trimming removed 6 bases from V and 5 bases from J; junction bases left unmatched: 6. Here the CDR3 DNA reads TGTGCCAGCAGGACAGGGGGCTCAGGGACTGAAGCTTTCTTT. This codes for CASRTGGSGTEAFF.

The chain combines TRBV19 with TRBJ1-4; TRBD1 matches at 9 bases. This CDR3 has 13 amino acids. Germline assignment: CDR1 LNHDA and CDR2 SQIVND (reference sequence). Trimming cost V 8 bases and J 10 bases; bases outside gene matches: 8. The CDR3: CASAGQGMLKLFF. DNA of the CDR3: TGTGCCAGTGCGGGACAGGGAATGTTAAAACTGTTTTTT.

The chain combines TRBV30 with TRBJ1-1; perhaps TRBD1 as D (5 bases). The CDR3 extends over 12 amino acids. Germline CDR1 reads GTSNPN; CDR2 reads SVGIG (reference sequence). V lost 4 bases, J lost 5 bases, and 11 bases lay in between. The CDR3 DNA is TGTGCCTGGACGCAGCGGGGGACTGAAGCTTTCTTT. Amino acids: CAWTQRGTEAFF.

CDR3 DNA sequence: TGTGCCAGCAGCCCCCGGGACAGGGTCTATGGCTACACCTTC. Residues: CASSPRDRVYGYTF. The chain links TRBV9 to TRBJ1-2; 9 bases are a match to TRBD1. The CDR3 is 14 residues long. V dropped 4 bases and J dropped 4; count of bases not matched to a gene: 5. Germline-derived CDR1 and CDR2 are SGDLS and YYNGEE.

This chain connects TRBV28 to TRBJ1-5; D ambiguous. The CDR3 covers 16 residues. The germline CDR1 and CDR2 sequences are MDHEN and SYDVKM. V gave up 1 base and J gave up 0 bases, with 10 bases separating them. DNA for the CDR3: TGTGCCAGCAGTTTATTGGTCAGACTTAGCAATCAGCCCCAGCATTTT. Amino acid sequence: CASSLLVRLSNQPQHF. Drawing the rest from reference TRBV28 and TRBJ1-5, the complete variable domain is DVKVTQSSRYLVKRTGEKVFLECVQDMDHENMFWYRQDPGLGLRLIYFSYDVKMKEKGDIPEGYSVSREKKERFSLILESASTNQTSMYLCASSLLVRLSNQPQHFGDGTRLSIL.

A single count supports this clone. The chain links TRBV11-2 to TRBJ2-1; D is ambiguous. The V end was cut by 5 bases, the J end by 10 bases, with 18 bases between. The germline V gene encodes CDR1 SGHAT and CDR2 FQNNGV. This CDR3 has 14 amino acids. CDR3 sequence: CASSRPGQRREQFF. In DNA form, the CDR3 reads TGTGCCAGCAGCCGACCAGGTCAACGTCGGGAGCAGTTCTTC.

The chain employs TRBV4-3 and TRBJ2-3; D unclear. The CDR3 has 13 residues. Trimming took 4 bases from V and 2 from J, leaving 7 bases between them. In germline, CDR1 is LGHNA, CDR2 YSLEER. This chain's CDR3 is CASSPRYTDTQYF. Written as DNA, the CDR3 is TGCGCCAGCAGCCCCCGGTACACAGATACGCAGTATTTT.